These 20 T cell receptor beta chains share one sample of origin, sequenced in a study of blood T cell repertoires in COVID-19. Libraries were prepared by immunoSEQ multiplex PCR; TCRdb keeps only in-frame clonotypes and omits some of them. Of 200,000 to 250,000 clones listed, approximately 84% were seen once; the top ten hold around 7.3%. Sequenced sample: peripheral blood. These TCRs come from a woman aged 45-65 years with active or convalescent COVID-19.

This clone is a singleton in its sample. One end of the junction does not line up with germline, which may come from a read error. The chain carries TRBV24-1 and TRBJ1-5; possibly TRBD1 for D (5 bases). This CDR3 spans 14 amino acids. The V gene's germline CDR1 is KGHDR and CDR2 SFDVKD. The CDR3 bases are TGTGCCACCAGTGGTTTGGGGCCCAATCAGCCCCAGCATTTT. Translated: CATSGLGPNQPQHF.

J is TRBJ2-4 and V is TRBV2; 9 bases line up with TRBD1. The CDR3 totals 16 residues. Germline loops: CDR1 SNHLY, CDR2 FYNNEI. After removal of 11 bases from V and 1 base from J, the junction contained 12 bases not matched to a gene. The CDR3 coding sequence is TGTGCCGGATTGCAGGGGACAGGGACTGCCAAAAACATTCAGTACTTC. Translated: CAGLQGTGTAKNIQYF. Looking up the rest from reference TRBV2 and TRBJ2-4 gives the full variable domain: EPEVTQTPSHQVTQMGQEVILRCVPISNHLYFYWYRQILGQKVEFLVSFYNNEISEKSEIFDDQFSVERPDGSNFTLKIRSTKLEDSAMYFCAGLQGTGTAKNIQYFGAGTRLSVL.

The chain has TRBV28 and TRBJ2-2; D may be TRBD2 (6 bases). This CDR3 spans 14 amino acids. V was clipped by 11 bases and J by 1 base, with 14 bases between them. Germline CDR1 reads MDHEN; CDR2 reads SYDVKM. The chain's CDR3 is CALQGLLNTGELFF. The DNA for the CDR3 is TGTGCCCTCCAGGGACTCTTGAACACCGGGGAGCTGTTTTTT.

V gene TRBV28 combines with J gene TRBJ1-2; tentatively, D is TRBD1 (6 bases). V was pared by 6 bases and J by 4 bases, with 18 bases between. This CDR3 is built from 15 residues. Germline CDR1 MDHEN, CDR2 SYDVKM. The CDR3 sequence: CASSSLSGQIYGYTF. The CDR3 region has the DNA TGTGCCAGCAGCTCTCTCTCTGGACAGATCTATGGCTACACCTTC.

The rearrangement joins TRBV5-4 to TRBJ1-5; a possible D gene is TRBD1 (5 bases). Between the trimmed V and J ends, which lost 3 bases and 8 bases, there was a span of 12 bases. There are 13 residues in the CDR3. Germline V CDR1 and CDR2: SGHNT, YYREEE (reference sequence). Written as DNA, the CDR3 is TGTGCCAGCAGCTCCGGACCGGGGGAGCCCCAGCATTTT. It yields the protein CASSSGPGEPQHF. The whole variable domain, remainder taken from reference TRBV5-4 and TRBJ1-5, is ETGVTQSPTHLIKTRGQQVTLRCSSQSGHNTVSWYQQALGQGPQFIFQYYREEENGRGNFPPRFSGLQFPNYSSELNVNALELDDSALYLCASSSGPGEPQHFGDGTRLSIL.

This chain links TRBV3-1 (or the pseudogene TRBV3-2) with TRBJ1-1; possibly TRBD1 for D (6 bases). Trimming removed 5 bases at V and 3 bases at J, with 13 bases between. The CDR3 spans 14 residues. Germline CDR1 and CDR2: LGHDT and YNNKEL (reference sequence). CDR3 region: CASSSRGKYTEAFF. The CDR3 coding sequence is TGTGCCAGCAGCTCAAGGGGGAAATACACTGAAGCTTTCTTT.

The CDR3 sequence: CASSPRTGNSYNEQFF. In nucleotides, the CDR3 is TGTGCCAGTAGTCCTCGGACAGGGAACTCCTACAATGAGCAGTTCTTC. This chain links TRBV19 with TRBJ2-1; the match to TRBD1 covers 8 bases. J lost 0 bases, V lost 5 bases, and 6 bases had no gene match. The CDR3 loop spans 16 amino acids. Germline-derived CDR1 and CDR2 are LNHDA and SQIVND (reference sequence).

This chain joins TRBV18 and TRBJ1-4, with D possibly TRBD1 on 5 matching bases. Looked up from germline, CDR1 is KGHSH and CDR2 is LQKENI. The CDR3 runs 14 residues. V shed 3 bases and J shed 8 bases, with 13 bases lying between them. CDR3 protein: CASSPPSGLEKLFF. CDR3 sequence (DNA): TGTGCCAGCTCACCTCCATCAGGGTTAGAAAAACTGTTTTTT.

The CDR3 loop reads CASSLQVGSYGYTF. Here the CDR3 DNA reads TGTGCCAGCAGCCTTCAGGTTGGCAGCTATGGCTACACCTTC. V usage is TRBV14 and J usage is TRBJ1-2; D is ambiguous. Germline V gene lookup returns CDR1 SGHDN and CDR2 FVKESK. The CDR3 consists of 14 residues. V lost 4 bases and J lost 4, with 13 bases in between. The variable domain in full, completed from reference TRBV14 and TRBJ1-2, reads EAGVTQFPSHSVIEKGQTVTLRCDPISGHDNLYWYRRVMGKEIKFLLHFVKESKQDESGMPNNRFLAERTGGTYSTLKVQPAELEDSGVYFCASSLQVGSYGYTFGSGTRLTVV.

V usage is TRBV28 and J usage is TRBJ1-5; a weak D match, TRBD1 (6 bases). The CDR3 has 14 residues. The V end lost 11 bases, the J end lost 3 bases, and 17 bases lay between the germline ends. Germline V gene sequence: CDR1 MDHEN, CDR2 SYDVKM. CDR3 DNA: TGTGCCGCAGTAGGGGGTCTGGACAATCAGCCCCAGCATTTT. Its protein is CAAVGGLDNQPQHF.

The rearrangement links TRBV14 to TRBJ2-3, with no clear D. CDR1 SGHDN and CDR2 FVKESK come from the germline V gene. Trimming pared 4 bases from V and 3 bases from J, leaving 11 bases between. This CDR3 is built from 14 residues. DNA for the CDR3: TGTGCCAGCAGCCCTAGGTCGGGTACAGATACGCAGTATTTT. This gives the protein CASSPRSGTDTQYF.

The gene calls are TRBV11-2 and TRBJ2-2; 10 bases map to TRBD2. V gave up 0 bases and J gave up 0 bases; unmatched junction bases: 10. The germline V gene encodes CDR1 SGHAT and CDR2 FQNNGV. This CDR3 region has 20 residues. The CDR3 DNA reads TGTGCCAGCAGCTTAGATGGAGGACTAGCGGTTTTTCCGAACACCGGGGAGCTGTTTTTT. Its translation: CASSLDGGLAVFPNTGELFF.

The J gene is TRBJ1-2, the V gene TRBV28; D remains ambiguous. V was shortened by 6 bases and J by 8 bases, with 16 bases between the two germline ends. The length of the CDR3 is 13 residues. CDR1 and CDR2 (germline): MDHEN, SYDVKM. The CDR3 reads CASSAGIWRGYTF. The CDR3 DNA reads TGTGCCAGCAGCGCCGGGATCTGGAGGGGCTACACCTTC.

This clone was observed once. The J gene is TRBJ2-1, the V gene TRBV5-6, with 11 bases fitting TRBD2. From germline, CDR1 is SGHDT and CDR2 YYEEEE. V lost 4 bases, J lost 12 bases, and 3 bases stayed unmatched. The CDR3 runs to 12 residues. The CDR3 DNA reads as TGTGCCAGCAGCAGCGGACTAGCGGGGCAGTTCTTC. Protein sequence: CASSSGLAGQFF.

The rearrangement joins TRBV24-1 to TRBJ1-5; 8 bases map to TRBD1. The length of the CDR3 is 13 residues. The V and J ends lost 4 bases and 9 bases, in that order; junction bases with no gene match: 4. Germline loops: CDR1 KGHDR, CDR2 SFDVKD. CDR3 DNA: TGTGCCACCAGTGAGGCAGGGGGCTTGCCCCAGCATTTT. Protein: CATSEAGGLPQHF.

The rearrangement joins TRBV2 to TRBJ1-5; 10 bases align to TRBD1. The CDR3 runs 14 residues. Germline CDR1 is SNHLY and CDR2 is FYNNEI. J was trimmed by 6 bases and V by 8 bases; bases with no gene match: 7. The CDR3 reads CASSGQGEIQPQHF. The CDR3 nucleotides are TGTGCCAGCTCAGGACAGGGGGAAATTCAGCCCCAGCATTTT. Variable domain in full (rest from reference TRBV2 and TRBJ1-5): EPEVTQTPSHQVTQMGQEVILRCVPISNHLYFYWYRQILGQKVEFLVSFYNNEISEKSEIFDDQFSVERPDGSNFTLKIRSTKLEDSAMYFCASSGQGEIQPQHFGDGTRLSIL.

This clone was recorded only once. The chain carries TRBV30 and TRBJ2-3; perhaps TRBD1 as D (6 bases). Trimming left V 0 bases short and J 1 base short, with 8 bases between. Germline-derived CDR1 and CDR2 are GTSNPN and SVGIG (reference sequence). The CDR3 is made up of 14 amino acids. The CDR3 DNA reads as TGTGCCTGGAGTGTACAGGGAGGCACAGATACGCAGTATTTT. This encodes CAWSVQGGTDTQYF.

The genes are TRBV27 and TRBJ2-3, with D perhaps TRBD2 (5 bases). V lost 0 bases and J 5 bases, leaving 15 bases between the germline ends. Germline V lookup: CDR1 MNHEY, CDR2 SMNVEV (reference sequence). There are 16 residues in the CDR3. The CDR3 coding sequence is TGTGCCAGCAGTTTATCTAGGACTCCAAACGGAGATACGCAGTATTTT. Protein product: CASSLSRTPNGDTQYF.

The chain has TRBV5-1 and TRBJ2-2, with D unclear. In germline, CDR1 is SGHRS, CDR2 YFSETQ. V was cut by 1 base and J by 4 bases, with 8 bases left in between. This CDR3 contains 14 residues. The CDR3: CASSLWRFTGELFF. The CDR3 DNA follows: TGCGCCAGCAGCTTGTGGCGGTTCACCGGGGAGCTGTTTTTT.

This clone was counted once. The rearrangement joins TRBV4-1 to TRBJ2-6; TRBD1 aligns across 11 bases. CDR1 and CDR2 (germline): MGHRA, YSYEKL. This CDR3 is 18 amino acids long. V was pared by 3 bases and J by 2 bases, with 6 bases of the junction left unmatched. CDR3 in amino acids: CASSHAGTGGTGANVLTF. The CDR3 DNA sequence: TGCGCCAGCAGCCATGCCGGGACAGGGGGGACTGGGGCCAACGTCCTGACTTTC.